The clone carrying this TCR beta chain was found a few times. Its antigen is as yet unknown. The data derive from a study of T cell repertoires in cytomegalovirus infection. Turning to the study itself: Public signatures in TCR beta pointed to CMV infection and matching HLA type.

V was trimmed by 8 bases and J by 4 bases, leaving 11 bases between them. Germline V gene lookup returns CDR1 GTSNPN and CDR2 SVGIG (reference sequence). This CDR3 is built from 11 residues. TCRdb used MiXCR to reprocess the reads, holding one entry per CDR3 protein. Seen here are 490,000 or so distinct CDR3 sequences, approximately 10% observed once, and the top ten hold roughly 10%. General study points: CMV carriers having the relevant HLA were flagged by cumulative public TCR beta family frequency. In two of eight donors, the top clonotype was HLA-C-restricted CMV-specific.

This chain uses TRBV30 with TRBJ1-2; D unresolved. The sequence came from a human donor in good health (CMV status not recorded). Some clones in this sample may be carry-over from other donors' samples. Sequencing was done on a sample of PBMCs. The CDR3 DNA is TGTGCCGGGTCGTTAGGCTATGGCTACACCTTC. Its translation is CAGSLGYGYTF.